These T cell receptor beta chains were read from a single sample in a study of T cell responses to AZD1222 COVID-19 vaccine. Data came from immunoSEQ multiplex PCR; TCRdb stores just in-frame clones and leaves some out. The sample lists under 80,000 clones, approximately 80% seen once, with about 20% in the top ten. The specimen was peripheral blood, collected on day 0 of AZD1222 vaccination. All receptors come from an adult in good health. Both conserved end residues are part of each CDR3. A D gene is named only where the DNA matches it firmly. Rows give clone size only sometimes, using once, few, many, or a class for an expanded clone.

v_call: TRBV7-2; d_call: TRBD2; j_call: TRBJ2-3; clone_size: .; cdr3_aa: CASSSRSGGADTQYF; cdr3_nt: TGTGCCAGCAGCTCCAGGAGCGGGGGGGCAGATACGCAGTATTTT
v_call: TRBV5-1; d_call: TRBD1; j_call: TRBJ2-4; clone_size: medium-sized; cdr3_aa: CASSLEPTGLGTKNIQYF; cdr3_nt: TGCGCCAGCAGCTTGGAACCGACAGGGTTGGGAACCAAAAACATTCAGTACTTC
v_call: TRBV7-2; d_call: .; j_call: TRBJ1-1; clone_size: .; cdr3_aa: CASSSPQAMNTEAFF; cdr3_nt: TGTGCCAGCAGCTCCCCCCAGGCGATGAACACTGAAGCTTTCTTT
v_call: TRBV10-3; d_call: .; j_call: TRBJ2-7; clone_size: .; cdr3_aa: CAISETGEGYEQYF; cdr3_nt: TGTGCCATCAGTGAAACGGGAGAGGGGTACGAGCAGTACTTC
v_call: TRBV6-5; d_call: .; j_call: TRBJ2-3; clone_size: .; cdr3_aa: CASRRAGTSTDTQYF; cdr3_nt: TGTGCCAGCAGACGCGCCGGGACATCCACAGATACGCAGTATTTT
v_call: TRBV11-2; d_call: .; j_call: TRBJ1-3; clone_size: .; cdr3_aa: CASKKAGNTIYF; cdr3_nt: TGTGCCAGCAAGAAAGCTGGAAACACCATATATTTT
v_call: TRBV30; d_call: .; j_call: TRBJ2-1; clone_size: .; cdr3_aa: CAWSRGGVDYNEQFF; cdr3_nt: TGTGCCTGGAGCCGGGGTGGGGTAGACTACAATGAGCAGTTCTTC
v_call: TRBV28; d_call: .; j_call: TRBJ1-2; clone_size: .; cdr3_aa: CASSSGLGYTF; cdr3_nt: TGTGCCAGCAGCTCAGGACTTGGCTACACCTTC
v_call: TRBV28; d_call: TRBD2; j_call: TRBJ2-5; clone_size: .; cdr3_aa: CASSLASGTGETQYF; cdr3_nt: TGTGCCAGCAGTTTGGCTAGCGGGACGGGAGAGACCCAGTACTTC
v_call: TRBV27; d_call: .; j_call: TRBJ2-7; clone_size: .; cdr3_aa: CASSSTGSSYEQYF; cdr3_nt: TGTGCCAGCAGTTCGACGGGGAGCTCCTACGAGCAGTACTTC
v_call: TRBV19; d_call: TRBD2; j_call: TRBJ2-1; clone_size: few; cdr3_aa: CASSIGLARYNEQFF; cdr3_nt: TGTGCCAGTAGTATAGGACTAGCGAGGTACAATGAGCAGTTCTTC
v_call: TRBV4-3; d_call: .; j_call: TRBJ2-5; clone_size: .; cdr3_aa: CASSQDLEETQYF; cdr3_nt: TGCGCCAGCAGCCAAGATCTGGAGGAGACCCAGTACTTC
v_call: TRBV18; d_call: TRBD1; j_call: TRBJ1-5; clone_size: .; cdr3_aa: CASSPPPDRDNQPQHF; cdr3_nt: TGTGCCAGCTCACCCCCCCCGGACAGGGACAATCAGCCCCAGCATTTT
v_call: TRBV4-2; d_call: .; j_call: TRBJ1-2; clone_size: .; cdr3_aa: CASSQKQAGYGYTF; cdr3_nt: TGTGCCAGCAGCCAAAAACAAGCAGGCTATGGCTACACCTTC
v_call: TRBV12-3/TRBV12-4; d_call: .; j_call: TRBJ1-5; clone_size: .; cdr3_aa: CASRFRGNQPQHF; cdr3_nt: TGTGCCAGCAGATTCAGGGGAAATCAGCCCCAGCATTTT
v_call: TRBV7-9; d_call: TRBD2; j_call: TRBJ2-7; clone_size: .; cdr3_aa: CASSLGGGGTSGSDEQYF; cdr3_nt: TGTGCCAGCAGCTTAGGCGGTGGGGGGACTAGCGGGAGCGACGAGCAGTACTTC
v_call: TRBV7-9; d_call: .; j_call: TRBJ1-2; clone_size: .; cdr3_aa: CASSPGPTIGYTF; cdr3_nt: TGTGCCAGCAGCCCCGGACCGACGATTGGCTACACCTTC
v_call: TRBV27; d_call: TRBD1; j_call: TRBJ2-5; clone_size: .; cdr3_aa: CASSWTGGAETQYF; cdr3_nt: TGTGCCAGCAGTTGGACAGGGGGCGCGGAGACCCAGTACTTC
v_call: TRBV7-8; d_call: .; j_call: TRBJ2-6; clone_size: .; cdr3_aa: CASSLWIRPSSGANVLTF; cdr3_nt: TGTGCCAGCAGCCTATGGATAAGGCCGAGCTCTGGGGCCAACGTCCTGACTTTC
v_call: TRBV9; d_call: .; j_call: TRBJ1-1; clone_size: .; cdr3_aa: CASSTTTGRVEAFF; cdr3_nt: TGTGCCAGCAGCACAACAACAGGGCGCGTTGAAGCTTTCTTT
v_call: TRBV28; d_call: .; j_call: TRBJ2-7; clone_size: .; cdr3_aa: CASSLWGDGYEQYF; cdr3_nt: TGTGCCAGCAGTTTGTGGGGTGATGGCTACGAGCAGTACTTC
v_call: TRBV7-9; d_call: .; j_call: TRBJ1-5; clone_size: .; cdr3_aa: CASSLGPTQPQHF; cdr3_nt: TGTGCCAGCAGCTTAGGGCCCACGCAGCCCCAGCATTTT
v_call: TRBV4-3; d_call: .; j_call: TRBJ1-5; clone_size: .; cdr3_aa: CASSQVVGLDQPQHF; cdr3_nt: TGCGCCAGCAGCCAAGTTGTAGGGTTAGATCAGCCCCAGCATTTT